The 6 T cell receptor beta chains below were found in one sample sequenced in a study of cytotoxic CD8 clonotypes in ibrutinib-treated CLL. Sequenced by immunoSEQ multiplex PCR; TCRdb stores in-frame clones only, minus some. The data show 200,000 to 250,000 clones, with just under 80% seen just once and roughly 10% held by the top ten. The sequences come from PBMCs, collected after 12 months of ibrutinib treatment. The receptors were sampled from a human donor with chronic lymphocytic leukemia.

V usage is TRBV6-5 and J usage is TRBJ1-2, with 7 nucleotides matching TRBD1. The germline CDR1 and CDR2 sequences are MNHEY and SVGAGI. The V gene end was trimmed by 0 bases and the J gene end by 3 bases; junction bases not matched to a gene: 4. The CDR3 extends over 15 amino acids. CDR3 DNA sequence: TGTGCCAGCAGTTACTCTTTAGGGGGCGACTATGGCTACACCTTC. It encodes CASSYSLGGDYGYTF.

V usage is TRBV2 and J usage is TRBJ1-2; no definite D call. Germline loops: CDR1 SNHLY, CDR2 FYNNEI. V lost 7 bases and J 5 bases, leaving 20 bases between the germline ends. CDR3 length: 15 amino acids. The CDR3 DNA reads TGTGCCAGCAAGATACCGAGCGGGTTGATATATGGCTACACCTTC. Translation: CASKIPSGLIYGYTF.

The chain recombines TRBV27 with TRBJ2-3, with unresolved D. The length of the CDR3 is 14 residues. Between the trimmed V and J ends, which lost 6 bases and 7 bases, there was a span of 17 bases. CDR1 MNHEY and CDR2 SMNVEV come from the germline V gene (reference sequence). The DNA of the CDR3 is TGTGCCAGCAGCTCCCGTGGCCCGGCGTATACGCAGTATTTT. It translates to CASSSRGPAYTQYF.

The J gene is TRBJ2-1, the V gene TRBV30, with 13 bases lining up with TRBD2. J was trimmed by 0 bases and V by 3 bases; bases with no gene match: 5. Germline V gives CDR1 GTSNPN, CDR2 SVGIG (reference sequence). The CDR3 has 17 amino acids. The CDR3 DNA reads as TGTGCCTGGAGGCGACTAGCGGGGGGTAGCTCCTACAATGAGCAGTTCTTC. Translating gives CAWRRLAGGSSYNEQFF.

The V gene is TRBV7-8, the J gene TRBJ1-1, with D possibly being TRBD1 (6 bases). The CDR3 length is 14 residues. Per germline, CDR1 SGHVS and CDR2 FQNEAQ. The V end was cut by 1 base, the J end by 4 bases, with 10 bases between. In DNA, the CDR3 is TGTGCCAGCAGCTTAGGGCAGGGGCCCACTGAAGCTTTCTTT. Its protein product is CASSLGQGPTEAFF. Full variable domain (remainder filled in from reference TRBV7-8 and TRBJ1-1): GAGVSQSPRYKVAKRGQDVALRCDPISGHVSLFWYQQALGQGPEFLTYFQNEAQLDKSGLPSDRFFAERPEGSVSTLKIQRTQQEDSAVYLCASSLGQGPTEAFFGQGTRLTVV.

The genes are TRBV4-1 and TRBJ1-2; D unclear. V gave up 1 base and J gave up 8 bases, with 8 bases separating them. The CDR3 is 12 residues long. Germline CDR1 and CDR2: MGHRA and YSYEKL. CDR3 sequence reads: CASSQAQSGYTF. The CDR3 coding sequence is TGCGCCAGCAGCCAAGCTCAGTCGGGCTACACCTTC.